This T cell receptor beta chain was captured in a study of blood T cell repertoires in COVID-19. About the research overall: Whether acute or convalescent, the COVID-19 samples came from the United States, Italy and Spain. The cDNA or gDNA used as material had been derived from T cells, B-cell-depleted T cells, or PBMCs.

Cohorts were assigned according to the clinical history that participants reported. Before being deemed recovered, Cohort 3 donors had two negative PCRs, clearance, or symptom resolution. Only in-frame clones appear in the TCRdb table, and some are missing; sequencing was by immunoSEQ multiplex PCR. Counted here are roughly 250,000 clones, around 84% occurring once; the ten biggest clones make up around 1.6%. CDR3 size: 15 residues. V dropped 3 bases and J dropped 4; count of bases not matched to a gene: 10. Germline V lookup: CDR1 GTSNPN, CDR2 SVGIG (reference sequence). This clone is a singleton in its sample.

The chain employs TRBV30 and TRBJ2-5; TRBD1 aligns across 8 bases. Material for sequencing was PBMCs or T cells enriched from blood (not recorded which). This clonotype was sampled from a woman aged 50 to 65 who had recovered from COVID-19. The DNA of the CDR3 is TGTGCCTGGAGCGGCCCCCGGACAGGGCGAGAGACCCAGTACTTC. Residues: CAWSGPRTGRETQYF.